This T cell receptor beta chain is from a study of T cell responses to AZD1222 COVID-19 vaccine. Of note for this clone: The antigen is undetermined.

Study conclusions and caveats: Regions 160-218 and 743-854 dominated among vaccine-associated CD4 TCRs spanning spike. Within unmutated variant regions lay the reported targets of nearly half of spike-specific TCRs. Receipt of two AZD1222 doses was followed by a rise in Spike-specific TCR breadth and depth. It should be noted that donors were predominantly white British and more often female, and clonal diversity was possibly underestimated.

Libraries were prepared by immunoSEQ multiplex PCR; TCRdb keeps only in-frame clonotypes and omits some of them. The sample has some 120,000 clones, about nine tenths seen once. Sequenced here: peripheral blood, sampled on day 0 of AZD1222 vaccination. The clonotype comes from an adult in good health.

This chain's CDR3 is CASSLRGSPGELFF. In nucleotides, the CDR3 is TGCGCCAGCAGCCTGAGGGGGAGCCCCGGGGAGCTGTTTTTT. The chain uses TRBV5-1 and TRBJ2-2; weak D call: TRBD1 (6 bases). CDR1 SGHRS and CDR2 YFSETQ come from the germline V gene. The V end lost 4 bases, the J end lost 6 bases, and 13 bases lay between the germline ends. The length of the CDR3 is 14 residues.